This entry lists 7 T cell receptor beta chains sequenced from one sample in a study of control samples from healthy donors and cancer patients. TCRdb's table, derived via immunoSEQ multiplex PCR, lists solely in-frame clones and lacks some. The repertoire consists of a few hundred thousand clones, with 90% occurring once and the leading ten covering more than 6%. Sequencing was carried out using PBMCs. These receptors were taken from a man in his forties with head and neck cancer.

This rearrangement joins TRBV4-1 to TRBJ2-1; a weak D match, TRBD2 (5 bases). CDR3 length equals 12 residues. The V gene lost 5 bases and the J gene lost 13 bases, with 15 bases spanning the gap. Germline assignment: CDR1 MGHRA and CDR2 YSYEKL. CDR3 loop: CASSYTGILQFF. CDR3 nucleotide sequence: TGCGCCAGCAGCTACACGGGGATCCTACAGTTCTTC.

The gene calls are TRBV29-1 and TRBJ2-7; D gene unclear. The germline gives CDR1 SQVTM, CDR2 ANQGSEA. V was clipped by 0 bases and J by 6 bases, with 12 bases between them. This CDR3 region has 13 residues. CDR3 bases: TGCAGCGTTGAAGAGGTAGGGAACGGCGAGCAGTACTTC. As protein: CSVEEVGNGEQYF.

The genes are TRBV6-6 and TRBJ1-1; no clear D gene. Germline V gene sequence: CDR1 MNHNY, CDR2 SVGAGI (reference sequence). There are 15 residues in the CDR3. The ends were cut back, 5 bases at V and 1 base at J, with 14 bases in the middle. This CDR3 is CASSNPHGPNTEAFF. The CDR3 DNA reads as TGTGCCAGCAGTAACCCACACGGACCGAACACTGAAGCTTTCTTT.

The CDR3 reads CASSLHGASTDTQYF. The CDR3 DNA reads TGTGCCAGCAGTTTACACGGGGCCAGCACAGATACGCAGTATTTT. This chain links TRBV28 with TRBJ2-3; tentatively, D is TRBD1 or TRBD2 (5 bases each). Deletions cut 2 bases from V and 0 bases from J, with 9 bases between. Germline CDR1 is MDHEN and CDR2 is SYDVKM. The CDR3 sequence is 15 residues long.

The chain links TRBV11-2 to TRBJ2-2; the match to TRBD2 covers 11 bases. Trimming cost V 1 base and J 4 bases; bases outside gene matches: 2. This CDR3 region has 16 residues. The germline gives CDR1 SGHAT, CDR2 FQNNGV. CDR3 loop: CASSLVSGGVTGELFF. In DNA form, the CDR3 reads TGTGCCAGCAGCTTAGTTAGCGGGGGGGTCACCGGGGAGCTGTTTTTT.

This chain connects TRBV27 to TRBJ1-4, with 10 bases aligning to TRBD1. There are 15 residues in the CDR3. From germline, CDR1 is MNHEY and CDR2 SMNVEV (reference sequence). After removal of 5 bases from V and 7 bases from J, the junction contained 7 bases not matched to a gene. The CDR3 loop is CASSRQGALSEKLFF. DNA of the CDR3: TGTGCCAGCAGTCGACAGGGGGCGCTGAGTGAAAAACTGTTTTTT.

V is TRBV6-5 and J is TRBJ2-2; 9 nucleotides agree with TRBD1. The CDR3 sequence is 16 residues long. The V segment lost 4 bases and the J segment 6 bases; nucleotides outside the gene matches: 9. Per germline, CDR1 MNHEY and CDR2 SVGAGI. The CDR3 bases are TGTGCCAGCAGTTCCGGGGACAGGGTCATGTCCGGGGAGCTGTTTTTT. Translated, it gives CASSSGDRVMSGELFF.